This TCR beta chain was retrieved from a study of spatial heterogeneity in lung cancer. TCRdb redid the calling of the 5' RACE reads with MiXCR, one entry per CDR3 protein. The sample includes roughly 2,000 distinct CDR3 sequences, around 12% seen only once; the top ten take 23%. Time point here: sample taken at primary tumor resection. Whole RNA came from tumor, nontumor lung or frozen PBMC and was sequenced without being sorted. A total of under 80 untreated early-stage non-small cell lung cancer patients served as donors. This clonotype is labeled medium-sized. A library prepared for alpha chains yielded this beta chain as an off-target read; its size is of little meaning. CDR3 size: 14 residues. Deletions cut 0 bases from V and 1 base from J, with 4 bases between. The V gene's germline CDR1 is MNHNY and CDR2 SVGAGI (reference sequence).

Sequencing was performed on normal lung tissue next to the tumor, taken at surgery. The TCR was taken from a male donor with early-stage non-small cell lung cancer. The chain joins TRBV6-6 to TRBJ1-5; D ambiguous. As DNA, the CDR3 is TGTGCCAGCAGTTACTCTGAGAGCAATCAGCCCCAGCATTTT. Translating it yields CASSYSESNQPQHF.